The 24 T cell receptor beta chains below all came from one sample that was sequenced in a study of T cell responses to AZD1222 COVID-19 vaccine. Produced via immunoSEQ multiplex PCR; TCRdb's table is partial and in-frame only. The table includes 45,000 to 60,000 clones, roughly 80% detected once. Sequencing used peripheral blood, obtained on day 0 of AZD1222 vaccination. Receptors were obtained from an adult in good health.

This chain links TRBV30 with TRBJ1-5, with D possibly matching TRBD1 (5 bases). This CDR3 has 13 amino acids. The V end lost 0 bases, the J end lost 2 bases, and 5 bases lay between the germline ends. Germline lookup yields CDR1 GTSNPN and CDR2 SVGIG (reference sequence). The CDR3 loop reads CAWSVQGNQPQHF. Here the CDR3 DNA reads TGTGCCTGGAGTGTACAGGGCAATCAGCCCCAGCATTTT.

The chain has TRBV28 and TRBJ1-1, with a possible D match to TRBD1 (6 bases). V shed 2 bases and J shed 3 bases, with 13 bases lying between them. Per the germline V gene, CDR1 is MDHEN and CDR2 is SYDVKM. The CDR3 spans 15 residues. The CDR3, as DNA: TGTGCCAGCAGTTTAATGGCAGGGGCTGACACTGAAGCTTTCTTT. It is translated as CASSLMAGADTEAFF.

The chain links TRBV30 to TRBJ2-1; no reliable D call. This CDR3 has 14 amino acids. With 3 bases removed from V and 4 bases from J, the gap between germline ends came to 13 bases. CDR1 is GTSNPN, CDR2 SVGIG, per germline (reference sequence). The chain's CDR3 is CAWSATKRYNEQFF. The CDR3 DNA reads TGTGCCTGGAGCGCAACAAAACGTTACAATGAGCAGTTCTTC.

The chain recombines TRBV2 with TRBJ2-5; 12 bases line up with TRBD1. V lost 8 bases, J lost 6 bases, and 22 bases stayed unmatched. Germline assignment: CDR1 SNHLY and CDR2 FYNNEI. The CDR3 spans 19 residues. The CDR3 sequence: CASSAPRDRGPRDKKTQYF. CDR3 sequence (DNA): TGTGCCAGCTCAGCCCCCCGGGACAGGGGGCCGAGGGATAAAAAGACCCAGTACTTC.

The chain recombines TRBV7-9 with TRBJ1-4; tentative D call: TRBD1 (5 bases). CDR3 length equals 14 residues. Germline V gene data show CDR1 as SEHNR and CDR2 as FQNEAQ (reference sequence). The germline V and J ends were trimmed by 1 base and 6 bases, with 9 bases remaining between them. The CDR3 bases are TGTGCCAGCAGCTTAGATCGGGGGGATGAAAAACTGTTTTTT. Protein: CASSLDRGDEKLFF. Complete variable domain (other parts from reference TRBV7-9 and TRBJ1-4): DTGVSQNPRHKITKRGQNVTFRCDPISEHNRLYWYRQTLGQGPEFLTYFQNEAQLEKSRLLSDRFSAERPKGSFSTLEIQRTEQGDSAMYLCASSLDRGDEKLFFGSGTQLSVL.

This chain links TRBV5-1 with TRBJ2-1; no reliable D call. Germline-derived CDR1 and CDR2 are SGHRS and YFSETQ. With 4 bases removed from V and 10 bases from J, the gap between germline ends came to 15 bases. The CDR3 has 13 amino acids. The DNA for the CDR3 is TGCGCCAGCAGCCCACAGACGGTGTACGAGCAGTTCTTC. It encodes CASSPQTVYEQFF. The whole variable domain, filled in from reference TRBV5-1 and TRBJ2-1, reads KAGVTQTPRYLIKTRGQQVTLSCSPISGHRSVSWYQQTPGQGLQFLFEYFSETQRNKGNFPGRFSGRQFSNSRSEMNVSTLELGDSALYLCASSPQTVYEQFFGPGTRLTVL.

The chain combines TRBV5-8 with TRBJ1-5; D may be TRBD1 (6 bases). Germline assignment: CDR1 SGHTS and CDR2 YDEGEE. Trimming took off 5 bases at V and 4 bases at J, with 19 bases between the two ends. The CDR3 consists of 16 residues. In nucleotides, the CDR3 is TGTGCCAGCAGTCCGGGGGGGGCAGGCGGAAATCAGCCCCAGCATTTT. The encoded protein is CASSPGGAGGNQPQHF.

This chain joins TRBV18 and TRBJ1-1; possibly TRBD1 for D (5 bases). V dropped 4 bases and J dropped 2 bases, with 8 bases sitting between them. Looked up from germline, CDR1 is KGHSH and CDR2 is LQKENI. The CDR3 sequence is 13 residues long. Here the CDR3 DNA reads TGTGCCAGCTCACTCGACAGAAACACTGAAGCTTTCTTT. Translation gives CASSLDRNTEAFF.

In this sample, this clone turned up once. V gene TRBV7-9 combines with J gene TRBJ1-5, with TRBD1 as a possible D gene (6 bases). The CDR3 contains 14 residues. The germline V and J ends were trimmed by 4 bases and 4 bases, with 11 bases remaining between them. In germline, CDR1 is SEHNR, CDR2 FQNEAQ (reference sequence). In nucleotides, the CDR3 is TGTGCCAGCAGCTCTGAAGGGGGGAATCAGCCCCAGCATTTT. Translated: CASSSEGGNQPQHF.

V gene TRBV10-1 combines with J gene TRBJ2-7; 10 bases agree with TRBD2. V lost 5 bases, J lost 2 bases, and 0 bases stayed unmatched. Germline assignment: CDR1 WNHNN and CDR2 SYGVQD (reference sequence). The CDR3 length is 13 residues. CDR3 in DNA: TGCGCCAGCAGTAGCGGGAGGGCCTACGAGCAGTACTTC. Residues: CASSSGRAYEQYF.

Only a few counts were recorded for this clone. The chain couples TRBV28 to TRBJ1-5, with D hard to call. Trimming took 8 bases from V and 3 from J, leaving 11 bases between them. Germline-derived CDR1 and CDR2 are MDHEN and SYDVKM. The CDR3 spans 13 residues. The CDR3 here is CASRAPSNQPQHF. CDR3 nucleotides: TGTGCCAGCCGCGCCCCGTCCAATCAGCCCCAGCATTTT.

The chain joins TRBV30 to TRBJ2-7; tentatively, D is TRBD2 (5 bases). The CDR3 length is 14 residues. V lost 5 bases and J lost 2, with 16 bases in between. Per the germline V gene, CDR1 is GTSNPN and CDR2 is SVGIG (reference sequence). CDR3: CAWGSRGYPYEQYF. As DNA, the CDR3 is TGTGCCTGGGGCTCCCGCGGGTACCCCTACGAGCAGTACTTC.

The chain has TRBV5-1 and TRBJ1-4; D is undetermined. This CDR3 is 13 amino acids long. V was pared by 3 bases and J by 7 bases, with 10 bases between. Germline lookup yields CDR1 SGHRS and CDR2 YFSETQ. The CDR3 DNA is TGCGCCAGCAGCTCGGCGGGCGTTGAAAAACTGTTTTTT. It yields the protein CASSSAGVEKLFF. Based on the CDR3 plus reference TRBV5-1 and TRBJ1-4, the full variable domain is KAGVTQTPRYLIKTRGQQVTLSCSPISGHRSVSWYQQTPGQGLQFLFEYFSETQRNKGNFPGRFSGRQFSNSRSEMNVSTLELGDSALYLCASSSAGVEKLFFGSGTQLSVL.

The rearrangement links TRBV7-3 to TRBJ1-5, with D tentatively TRBD1 (5 bases). V was pared by 0 bases and J by 0 bases, with 12 bases between. CDR1 and CDR2 from the germline V gene are SGHTA and FQGTGA. The CDR3 is 17 residues long. This CDR3 reads CASSLTGDPYSNQPQHF. The DNA for the CDR3 is TGTGCCAGCAGCTTAACTGGGGACCCCTATAGCAATCAGCCCCAGCATTTT.

V usage is TRBV2 and J usage is TRBJ1-3; tentatively, D is TRBD1 (6 bases). Germline lookup yields CDR1 SNHLY and CDR2 FYNNEI. The CDR3 is 17 residues long. V lost 6 bases and J 0 bases, leaving 18 bases between the germline ends. CDR3 sequence: CASRTGGPRSSGNTIYF. Here the CDR3 DNA reads TGTGCCAGCAGAACGGGGGGGCCCCGAAGCTCTGGAAACACCATATATTTT.

The chain couples TRBV19 to TRBJ2-1; D unresolved. Germline values: CDR1 LNHDA, CDR2 SQIVND (reference sequence). V shed 2 bases and J shed 9 bases, with 14 bases lying between them. CDR3 length equals 14 residues. CDR3 residues: CASSIRGQPAEQFF. CDR3 bases: TGTGCCAGTAGTATAAGAGGTCAGCCGGCTGAGCAGTTCTTC.

For the CDR3, the DNA is TGTGCCAGCAGTGAATCTAGGACTAGGGCTGAAGCTTTCTTT. The encoded protein is CASSESRTRAEAFF. The chain is built from TRBV25-1 and TRBJ1-1, with D unclear. CDR1 is MGHDK and CDR2 is SYGVNS in the germline V gene. This CDR3 contains 14 residues. V was pared by 1 base and J by 6 bases, with 12 bases between. The whole variable domain, remainder taken from reference TRBV25-1 and TRBJ1-1, is EADIYQTPRYLVIGTGKKITLECSQTMGHDKMYWYQQDPGMELHLIHYSYGVNSTEKGDLSSESTVSRIRTEHFPLTLESARPSHTSQYLCASSESRTRAEAFFGQGTRLTVV.

V and J are TRBV5-1 and TRBJ1-4; D not resolved. Looked up from germline, CDR1 is SGHRS and CDR2 is YFSETQ. This CDR3 has 16 amino acids. Trimming cost V 0 bases and J 0 bases, with 9 bases left between them. The CDR3 here is CASSLGTIATNEKLFF. The DNA of the CDR3 is TGCGCCAGCAGCTTGGGGACGATTGCAACTAATGAAAAACTGTTTTTT.

This chain links TRBV7-5 with TRBJ1-6. TRBV7-5 is a listed pseudogene. The CDR3 runs 17 residues. CDR3 loop: CVRRVLGSPFYNSPLHF. CDR3 DNA: TGTGTCAGAAGGGTGTTGGGGTCCCCCTTCTATAATTCACCCCTCCACTTT.

This chain links TRBV5-5 with TRBJ2-5; maybe TRBD1 (5 bases). The CDR3 has 15 residues. With 1 base removed from V and 2 bases from J, the gap between germline ends came to 12 bases. Germline V CDR1 and CDR2: SGHKS, YYEKEE (reference sequence). Here the CDR3 DNA reads TGTGCCAGCAGCTTGCAGGGTATGTGGCAAGAGACCCAGTACTTC. Translating it yields CASSLQGMWQETQYF.

This clone is labeled as medium-sized (0.01 to 0.1%). J is TRBJ1-2 and V is TRBV5-5; no definite D call. The CDR3 totals 12 residues. Trimming cost V 0 bases and J 1 base, with 1 base left between them. CDR1 is SGHKS and CDR2 is YYEKEE in the germline V gene (reference sequence). CDR3: CASSLGNYGYTF. In nucleotides, the CDR3 is TGTGCCAGCAGCTTGGGTAACTATGGCTACACCTTC. The variable domain in full, completed from reference TRBV5-5 and TRBJ1-2, reads DAGVTQSPTHLIKTRGQQVTLRCSPISGHKSVSWYQQVLGQGPQFIFQYYEKEERGRGNFPDRFSARQFPNYSSELNVNALLLGDSALYLCASSLGNYGYTFGSGTRLTVV.

The chain uses TRBV6-5 and TRBJ2-6; D possibly uses TRBD1 or TRBD2 (5 bases each). Germline lookup yields CDR1 MNHEY and CDR2 SVGAGI. Deletions cut 8 bases from V and 4 bases from J, with 15 bases between. The CDR3 spans 15 residues. In DNA, the CDR3 is TGTGCCAGCCGCCCTGGGGGTACCGGGGCCAACGTCCTGACTTTC. Translated, it gives CASRPGGTGANVLTF.

V usage is TRBV19 and J usage is TRBJ2-7; no clear D. Germline CDR1 and CDR2: LNHDA and SQIVND (reference sequence). The CDR3 contains 15 residues. Deletions cut 5 bases from V and 3 bases from J, with 17 bases between. The CDR3 DNA is TGTGCCAGTAGTCTAAGGCCTGCGAAGGGCTACGAGCAGTACTTC. Its protein product is CASSLRPAKGYEQYF.

The chain links TRBV5-8 to TRBJ2-3; tentative D call: TRBD2 (5 bases). Trimming took off 6 bases at V and 2 bases at J, with 13 bases between the two ends. The CDR3 is 14 residues long. Germline CDR1 SGHTS, CDR2 YDEGEE. CDR3: CASTRGTDTDTQYF. For the CDR3, the DNA is TGTGCCAGCACACGGGGAACCGACACAGATACGCAGTATTTT.